This TCR beta chain was sequenced during a study of blood T cell repertoires in COVID-19. Data came from immunoSEQ multiplex PCR; TCRdb stores just in-frame clones and leaves some out. This table has fewer than 350,000 clones, around 89% appearing once. Per germline, CDR1 SQVTM and CDR2 ANQGSEA. The CDR3 is made up of 13 amino acids. V lost 8 bases and J lost 6; bases outside the gene matches: 9. The chain uses TRBV29-1 and TRBJ2-1; 8 nucleotides agree with TRBD1. The sample comprised PBMCs or T cells enriched from blood (not recorded which). This clonotype originated in a woman aged 60-75 years in a cohort exposed to, infected with or recovered from COVID-19 (not recorded which). The CDR3 loop reads CSTRQGSPNEQFF. In DNA, the CDR3 is TGCAGCACCAGACAGGGGAGCCCCAATGAGCAGTTCTTC.